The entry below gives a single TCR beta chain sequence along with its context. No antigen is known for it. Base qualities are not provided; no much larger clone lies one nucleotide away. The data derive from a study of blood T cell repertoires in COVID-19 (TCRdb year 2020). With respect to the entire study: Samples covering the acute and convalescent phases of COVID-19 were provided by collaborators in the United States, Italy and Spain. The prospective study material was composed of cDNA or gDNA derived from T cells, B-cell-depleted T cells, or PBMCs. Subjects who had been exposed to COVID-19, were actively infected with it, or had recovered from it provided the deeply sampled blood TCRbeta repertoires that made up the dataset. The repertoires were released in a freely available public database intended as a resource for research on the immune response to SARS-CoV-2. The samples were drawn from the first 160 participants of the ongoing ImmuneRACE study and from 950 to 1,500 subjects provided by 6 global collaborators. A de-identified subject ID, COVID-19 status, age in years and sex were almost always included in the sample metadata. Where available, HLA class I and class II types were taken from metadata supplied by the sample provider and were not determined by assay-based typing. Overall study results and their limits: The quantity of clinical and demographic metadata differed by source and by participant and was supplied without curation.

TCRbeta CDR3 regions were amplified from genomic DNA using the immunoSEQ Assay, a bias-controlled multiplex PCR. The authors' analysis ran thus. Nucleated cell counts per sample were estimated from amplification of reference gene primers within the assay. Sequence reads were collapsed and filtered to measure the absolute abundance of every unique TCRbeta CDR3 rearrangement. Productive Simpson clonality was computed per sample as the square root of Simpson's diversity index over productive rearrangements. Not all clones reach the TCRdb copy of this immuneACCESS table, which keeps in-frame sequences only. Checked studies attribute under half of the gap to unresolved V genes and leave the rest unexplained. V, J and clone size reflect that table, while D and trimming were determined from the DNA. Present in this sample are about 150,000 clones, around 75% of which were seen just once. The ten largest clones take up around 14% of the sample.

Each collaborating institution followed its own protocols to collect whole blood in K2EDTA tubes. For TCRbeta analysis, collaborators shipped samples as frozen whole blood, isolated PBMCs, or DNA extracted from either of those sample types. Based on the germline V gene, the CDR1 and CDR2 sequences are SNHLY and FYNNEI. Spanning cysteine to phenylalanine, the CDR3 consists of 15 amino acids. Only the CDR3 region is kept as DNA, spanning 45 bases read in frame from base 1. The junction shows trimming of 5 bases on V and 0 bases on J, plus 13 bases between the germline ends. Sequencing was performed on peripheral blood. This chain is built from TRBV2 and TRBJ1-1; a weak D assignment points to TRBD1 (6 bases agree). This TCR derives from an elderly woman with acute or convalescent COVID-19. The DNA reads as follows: TGTGCCAGCAGTCCTGGACAGAGAGTGAACACTGAAGCTTTCTTT. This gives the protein CASSPGQRVNTEAFF.